The T cell receptor (beta chain) under discussion was sequenced for a study of T cell repertoires in cytomegalovirus infection. The sample holds a few counts of this clonotype. The antigen is unknown. TCRdb redid the calling of the reads with MiXCR, one entry per CDR3 protein. The sample lists about 78,000 distinct CDR3 sequences; around 40% were seen once. There are 16 residues in the CDR3. V was pared by 5 bases and J by 2 bases, with 16 bases between. The germline gives CDR1 MNHEY, CDR2 SMNVEV (reference sequence). The sample consisted of CD8+ T cells from cultured PBMCs, taken from culture after CMV antigen stimulation. The origin of this receptor is a human donor in good health (CMV status not recorded). Some clones in this sample may be carry-over from other donors' samples. The chain employs TRBV27 and TRBJ2-1; no clear D. The CDR3 region is CASSAHKGYPYNEQFF. CDR3 in DNA: TGTGCCAGCAGTGCGCACAAGGGCTACCCCTACAATGAGCAGTTCTTC.